This T cell receptor beta chain was obtained from a study of cytomegalovirus exposure and HLA in healthy donors. Broader study findings: Analysis was performed later, and it showed HLA-associated TCR beta chains to be more clonally expanded than equally common others.

Of note for this clone: Its matching antigen is unknown.

Primers included in the PCR were 60 Vbeta and 13 Jbeta primers. Profiling relied on immunoSEQ multiplex PCR, and the TCRdb table lists in-frame clones only, not all of them. The sample gives fewer than 250,000 clones, about 83% of which show up once; 1% to 1.5% is in the top ten. The CDR3 extends over 17 amino acids. Looked up from germline, CDR1 is MGHRA and CDR2 is YSYEKL. Trimming shortened V by 4 bases and J by 0 bases, and 17 bases separated the two germline ends. Material for sequencing was PBMCs. The rearrangement uses TRBV4-1 and TRBJ2-3, with D tentatively TRBD2 (5 bases). This TCR was sampled from a human donor in good health. CDR3 sequence (DNA): TGCGCCAGCAGCCGTGAGCGGAGACAATCTAGCACAGATACGCAGTATTTT. Residues: CASSRERRQSSTDTQYF.